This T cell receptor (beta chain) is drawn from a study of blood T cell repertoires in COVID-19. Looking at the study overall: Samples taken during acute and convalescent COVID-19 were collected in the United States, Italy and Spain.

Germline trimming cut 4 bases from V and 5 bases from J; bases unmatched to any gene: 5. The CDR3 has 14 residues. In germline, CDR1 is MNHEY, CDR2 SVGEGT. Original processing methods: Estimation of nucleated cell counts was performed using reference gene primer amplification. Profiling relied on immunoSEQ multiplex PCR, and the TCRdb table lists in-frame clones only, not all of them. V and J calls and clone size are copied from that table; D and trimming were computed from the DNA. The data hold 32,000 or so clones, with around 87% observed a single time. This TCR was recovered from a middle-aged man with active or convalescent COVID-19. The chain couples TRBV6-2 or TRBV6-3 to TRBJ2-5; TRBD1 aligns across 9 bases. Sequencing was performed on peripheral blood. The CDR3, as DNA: TGTGCCAGCAGTTTAGACAGGGGGAGGGAGACCCAGTACTTC. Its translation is CASSLDRGRETQYF.